The next 21 T cell receptor beta chains were all read from a single sample in a study of cytomegalovirus exposure and HLA in healthy donors. The PCR had 60 Vbeta and 13 Jbeta primers. Here immunoSEQ multiplex PCR was the method, and the copy in TCRdb shows in-frame clones only, minus some. The table has 180,000 or so clones, 60% to 80% seen once; the top ten hold under 8%. The sample consisted of PBMCs. The receptors derive from a man aged 35 to 55 in good health and CMV-seropositive.

The chain recombines TRBV28 with TRBJ2-3; 12 positions agree with TRBD2. Trimming took 7 bases from V and 6 from J; bases not matched to a gene: 8. The germline gives CDR1 MDHEN, CDR2 SYDVKM. There are 15 residues in the CDR3. The CDR3 loop reads CASTPLAGGVDTQYF. The CDR3 DNA is TGTGCCAGCACCCCACTAGCGGGAGGCGTCGATACGCAGTATTTT.

This clone was seen more than once but under ten times. The chain combines TRBV6-6 with TRBJ2-3, with a possible D match to TRBD1 (5 bases). The V end lost 5 bases, the J end lost 2 bases, and 14 bases lay between the germline ends. This CDR3 has 15 amino acids. CDR1 and CDR2 (germline): MNHNY, SVGAGI (reference sequence). The DNA for the CDR3 is TGTGCCAGCAGTCCTACTGACAGAGTCACAGATACGCAGTATTTT. This gives the protein CASSPTDRVTDTQYF.

This sequence joins TRBV6-1 and TRBJ1-1, with 7 bases aligning to TRBD1. V lost 7 bases to trimming and J lost 2 bases; unmatched junction nucleotides: 7. The CDR3 totals 14 residues. Looked up from germline, CDR1 is MNHNS and CDR2 is SASEGT. CDR3 DNA sequence: TGTGCCAGCACCACCGGGACAGCAAACACTGAAGCTTTCTTT. It encodes CASTTGTANTEAFF.

The V and J genes are TRBV21-1 and TRBJ2-7; TRBD2 is taken as the D call from the table, unchecked against the DNA. TRBV21-1 is flagged as a pseudogene. The CDR3 spans 14 residues. The CDR3 DNA reads as TGTGCCAGCAGCAAAGCCGGAGGGACGAACGAGCAGTACTTC. It translates to CASSKAGGTNEQYF.

This clone was counted only a few times. V gene TRBV28 combines with J gene TRBJ1-4; D remains unclear. From germline, CDR1 is MDHEN and CDR2 SYDVKM. V lost 1 base, J lost 7 bases, and 7 bases lay in between. CDR3 length equals 13 residues. The CDR3 DNA sequence: TGTGCCAGCAGTTTATTCCTCAGTGAAAAACTGTTTTTT. Its protein product is CASSLFLSEKLFF.

J is TRBJ1-2 and V is TRBV28; D is ambiguous. Germline V gives CDR1 MDHEN, CDR2 SYDVKM. V gave up 4 bases and J gave up 1 base, with 4 bases separating them. This CDR3 has 12 residues. CDR3 in DNA: TGTGCCAGCAGTTCCGGTAACTATGGCTACACCTTC. It translates to CASSSGNYGYTF.

This chain joins TRBV19 and TRBJ1-2, with D perhaps matching TRBD1 (5 bases). This CDR3 has 13 residues. V was trimmed by 5 bases and J by 7 bases, leaving 14 bases between them. Germline CDR1 LNHDA, CDR2 SQIVND (reference sequence). The CDR3, as DNA: TGTGCCAGTAGTCCCCGGCAGGGTTTTGGCTACACCTTC. It is translated as CASSPRQGFGYTF.

This clone occurred a few times. V usage is TRBV4-2 and J usage is TRBJ1-2; possibly TRBD1 for D (5 bases). The germline V gene has CDR1 LGHNA and CDR2 YNFKEQ. V lost 0 bases and J 3 bases, leaving 14 bases between the germline ends. The CDR3 covers 16 residues. CDR3: CASSQEGVGGDYGYTF. As DNA, the CDR3 is TGTGCCAGCAGCCAAGAGGGGGTGGGCGGGGACTATGGCTACACCTTC.

V gene TRBV11-3 combines with J gene TRBJ2-3, with a tentative D call TRBD2 (5 bases). V was pared by 5 bases and J by 8 bases, with 20 bases between. This CDR3 spans 15 amino acids. Per germline, CDR1 SGHNT and CDR2 YENEEA. This CDR3 reads CASSTEAGEMFTQYF. CDR3 in DNA: TGTGCCAGCAGCACAGAAGCCGGGGAAATGTTTACGCAGTATTTT. Supplemented by reference TRBV11-3 and TRBJ2-3, the full variable domain reads EAGVVQSPRYKIIEKKQPVAFWCNPISGHNTLYWYLQNLGQGPELLIRYENEEAVDDSQLPKDRFSAERLKGVDSTLKIQPAELGDSAVYLCASSTEAGEMFTQYFGPGTRLTVL.

This clone appeared a single time. V gene TRBV11-2 combines with J gene TRBJ2-1, with D possibly being TRBD2 (5 bases). Germline V gene data show CDR1 as SGHAT and CDR2 as FQNNGV. There are 13 residues in the CDR3. V lost 5 bases and J lost 2, with 7 bases in between. CDR3 in DNA: TGTGCCAGCAGCCGGGGAACCTACAATGAGCAGTTCTTC. As protein: CASSRGTYNEQFF.

This clone occurred once. One end of the junction does not line up with germline, which may come from a read error. Written as DNA, the CDR3 is TGTGCCAGCAGCTTAAATCAGGCCATGAACACCGGGGGGCTGTTTTTT. Protein product: CASSLNQAMNTGGLFF. The chain recombines TRBV7-3 with TRBJ2-2; maybe TRBD2 (6 bases). The CDR3 is 16 residues long. Germline loops: CDR1 SGHTA, CDR2 FQGTGA.

This chain uses TRBV10-3 with TRBJ1-2; TRBD1 is a possible D gene (5 bases). V dropped 3 bases and J dropped 4 bases, with 15 bases sitting between them. CDR1 is ENHRY and CDR2 is SYGVKD in the germline V gene. The CDR3 is 15 residues long. The CDR3, as DNA: TGTGCCATCAGTGATAGACAGAACTCCGGCTATGGCTACACCTTC. Its translation is CAISDRQNSGYGYTF.

A single count supports this clone. The same CDR3 is also encoded by other DNA sequences in this sample. The CDR3 DNA reads as TGTGCCAGCAGCGTGGTGGGACAGGTTTACAATGAGCAGTTCTTC. Its translation: CASSVVGQVYNEQFF. The chain carries TRBV9 and TRBJ2-1; 8 nucleotides line up with TRBD1. V dropped 2 bases and J dropped 4; count of bases not matched to a gene: 5. Germline V CDR1 and CDR2: SGDLS, YYNGEE. The CDR3 extends over 15 amino acids.

J is TRBJ2-3 and V is TRBV6-1, with D maybe TRBD1 (6 bases). CDR1 and CDR2 (germline): MNHNS, SASEGT. This CDR3 is 14 amino acids long. The V end lost 2 bases, the J end lost 6 bases, and 12 bases lay between the germline ends. In DNA, the CDR3 is TGTGCCAGCAGTGAACACAGGGTAGCTGATACGCAGTATTTT. Translated: CASSEHRVADTQYF.

This rearrangement joins TRBV19 to TRBJ2-7, with D possibly TRBD1 on 6 matching bases. The V and J ends lost 3 bases and 2 bases respectively, with 14 bases between them. Germline CDR1 and CDR2: LNHDA and SQIVND (reference sequence). CDR3 length equals 15 residues. Here the CDR3 DNA reads TGTGCCAGTAGTATTGGTCTGGCAGGGGCCTACGAGCAGTACTTC. This translates into CASSIGLAGAYEQYF.

The rearrangement links TRBV30 to TRBJ2-1; TRBD2 agrees at 14 bases. The CDR3 is made up of 14 amino acids. Germline assignment: CDR1 GTSNPN and CDR2 SVGIG (reference sequence). J lost 9 bases, V lost 3 bases, and 4 bases had no gene match. The CDR3: CAWSTGTSGSEQFF. Here the CDR3 DNA reads TGTGCCTGGAGCACCGGGACTAGCGGGAGTGAGCAGTTCTTC. Combining the CDR3 with reference TRBV30 and TRBJ2-1 gives the whole variable domain SQTIHQWPATLVQPVGSPLSLECTVEGTSNPNLYWYRQAAGRGLQLLFYSVGIGQISSEVPQNLSASRPQDRQFILSSKKLLLSDSGFYLCAWSTGTSGSEQFFGPGTRLTVL.

The chain combines TRBV5-6 with TRBJ2-2; D unclear. Trimming shortened V by 0 bases and J by 1 base, and 7 bases separated the two germline ends. The germline CDR1 and CDR2 sequences are SGHDT and YYEEEE. CDR3 length: 15 residues. The CDR3 nucleotides are TGTGCCAGCAGCTTGGGTCAGATGAACACCGGGGAGCTGTTTTTT. This codes for CASSLGQMNTGELFF.

This chain links TRBV11-2 with TRBJ1-1; 10 positions match TRBD1. The CDR3 consists of 16 residues. With V trimmed by 6 bases and J by 3 bases, 10 bases remained unmatched. In germline, CDR1 is SGHAT, CDR2 FQNNGV. The CDR3 reads CASRPDRGRGYTEAFF. The CDR3 DNA sequence: TGTGCCAGCAGACCCGACAGGGGGCGAGGGTACACTGAAGCTTTCTTT.

In its sample, this clone was seen once. The chain couples TRBV7-9 to TRBJ1-2; perhaps TRBD1 as D (5 bases). The CDR3 runs 15 residues. V was clipped by 5 bases and J by 4 bases, with 17 bases between them. Germline CDR1 is SEHNR and CDR2 is FQNEAQ (reference sequence). The chain's CDR3 is CASSLGTPGGYGYTF. Here the CDR3 DNA reads TGTGCCAGCAGCCTAGGGACCCCCGGAGGCTATGGCTACACCTTC.

This clone appeared a single time. V is TRBV2 and J is TRBJ1-1; 8 nucleotides match TRBD1. The length of the CDR3 is 15 residues. Germline trimming cut 6 bases from V and 5 bases from J; bases unmatched to any gene: 11. CDR1 is SNHLY, CDR2 FYNNEI, per germline. The CDR3 protein is CASSETFTGGTEAFF. The CDR3 DNA sequence: TGTGCCAGCAGCGAGACTTTCACAGGGGGGACTGAAGCTTTCTTT.

V and J are TRBV5-6 and TRBJ2-5; D possibly corresponds to TRBD2 (6 bases). The CDR3 covers 14 residues. Between the trimmed V and J ends, which lost 1 base and 7 bases, there was a span of 14 bases. CDR1 SGHDT and CDR2 YYEEEE come from the germline V gene. CDR3 nucleotide sequence: TGTGCCAGCAGCTTGAGGAGGGAGAGGGGGACCCAGTACTTC. Translating it yields CASSLRRERGTQYF. The full variable domain, with the rest looked up from reference TRBV5-6 and TRBJ2-5, is DAGVTQSPTHLIKTRGQQVTLRCSPKSGHDTVSWYQQALGQGPQFIFQYYEEEERQRGNFPDRFSGHQFPNYSSELNVNALLLGDSALYLCASSLRRERGTQYFGPGTRLLVL.